This TCR beta chain was sequenced for a study of blood T cell repertoires in COVID-19. The CDR3 is made up of 12 amino acids. V shed 3 bases, J shed 5 bases, and the junction held 1 base outside the gene matches. Germline loops: CDR1 SGDLS, CDR2 YYNGEE. Two negative PCRs, clearance, or symptom resolution had been documented for recovered Cohort 3 donors. Sequenced by immunoSEQ multiplex PCR; TCRdb stores in-frame clones only, minus some. The top ten hold 2% to 3% of the sample, which has about 280,000 clones, approximately 81% seen once. Sample: PBMCs or T cells enriched from blood (not recorded which). The receptor comes from a woman aged 50 to 65 who had recovered from COVID-19. The chain joins TRBV9 to TRBJ2-5; TRBD2 agrees at 7 bases. CDR3 sequence: CASSAGGETQYF. In nucleotides, the CDR3 is TGTGCCAGCAGCGCCGGGGGGGAGACCCAGTACTTC.